This paragraph reports one T cell receptor (beta chain). The data were produced by immunoSEQ multiplex PCR, yet TCRdb's version contains in-frame clones alone and is incomplete. The sample includes around 16,000 clones, approximately 86% of them seen just once. This sample was included in a study of technical replicates of blood from a few donors. Germline assignment: CDR1 SSHAT and CDR2 FNYEAQ (reference sequence). J was trimmed by 1 base and V by 5 bases; bases with no gene match: 5. The CDR3 length is 16 residues. The receptor's source is a human donor in good health. Sequences were obtained from PBMCs. The chain combines TRBV7-7 with TRBJ2-2; 9 positions agree with TRBD2. This CDR3 reads CASSTGLALNTGELFF. CDR3 in DNA: TGTGCCAGCAGCACCGGACTAGCGTTGAACACCGGGGAGCTGTTTTTT.